This entry lists 30 T cell receptor beta chains sequenced from one sample in a study of T cells in Graves' hyperthyroidism and ophthalmopathy. The CDR3 regions of TCR beta were amplified from RNA transcripts. Researchers ran a first-round RT-PCR on the TCR CDR3 using the HTBI primer set. TCRdb reprocessed the multiplex PCR reads with MiXCR, giving one entry per CDR3 protein. The table shows around 400,000 distinct CDR3 sequences, with roughly 25% occurring only once. Sample: blood. The source is a man in his fifties or sixties with Graves' hyperthyroidism.

V is TRBV11-1 and J is TRBJ1-1; maybe TRBD1 (5 bases). CDR3 size: 15 residues. Looked up from germline, CDR1 is SGHAT and CDR2 is FQDESV (reference sequence). V was trimmed by 5 bases and J by 3 bases, leaving 16 bases between them. Here the CDR3 reads CASSDTTEGDTEAFF. The CDR3 DNA is TGTGCCAGCAGCGATACAACAGAAGGGGACACTGAAGCTTTCTTT.

This clonotype was seen only a few times. The chain combines TRBV7-8 with TRBJ2-3; TRBD2 matches at 11 bases. Looked up from germline, CDR1 is SGHVS and CDR2 is FQNEAQ. Losses at the gene ends were 6 bases for V and 2 bases for J; bases not matched to a gene: 10. CDR3 length: 17 amino acids. CDR3 DNA: TGTGCCAGCAGTGATCCGGGACTAGCGGCCAACACAGATACGCAGTATTTT. It encodes CASSDPGLAANTDTQYF.

This clonotype was counted once. At one end, the junction sequence differs from germline, possibly due to a read error. The chain combines TRBV7-2 with TRBJ2-7, with D tentatively TRBD2 (5 bases). From germline, CDR1 is SGHTA and CDR2 FQGNSA. This CDR3 is 15 amino acids long. CDR3 sequence (DNA): TGCGCCAGCAGCTTGGATACGGGAACAAGATACGAGCAGTACTTC. Translation gives CASSLDTGTRYEQYF.

This clonotype was picked up many times. The chain carries TRBV6-6 and TRBJ2-7; either TRBD1 or TRBD2 may fit D (5 bases each). Per the germline V gene, CDR1 is MNHNY and CDR2 is SVGAGI (reference sequence). This CDR3 has 15 amino acids. The germline V and J ends were trimmed by 0 bases and 7 bases, with 16 bases remaining between them. The CDR3 nucleotides read TGTGCCAGCAGTTACTCGAAGTCGGGGACGAGGGAGCAGTACTTC. This translates into CASSYSKSGTREQYF.

In this sample, this clonotype turned up many times. The chain employs TRBV5-1 and TRBJ2-3; D is ambiguous. CDR1 and CDR2 from the germline V gene are SGHRS and YFSETQ. This CDR3 contains 15 residues. The V end lost 0 bases, the J end lost 6 bases, and 14 bases lay between the germline ends. The CDR3: CASSLGGSRSDTQYF. The CDR3 bases are TGCGCCAGCAGCTTGGGTGGGTCCAGGTCGGATACGCAGTATTTT.

Comments on this clonotype: The junction and the germline gene differ at one end; a read error may be behind it. The chain couples TRBV7-2 to TRBJ1-3; 8 bases align to TRBD1. Germline values: CDR1 SGHTA, CDR2 FQGNSA. This CDR3 is 14 amino acids long. CDR3 sequence reads: CASSFSTGANTLYF. The CDR3 bases are TGTGCCAGCAGCTTTTCGACAGGGGCAAACACCTTATATTTT.

The rearrangement links TRBV20-1 to TRBJ2-3; 10 positions agree with TRBD2. Germline loops: CDR1 DFQATT, CDR2 SNEGSKA (reference sequence). V dropped 0 bases and J dropped 4; count of bases not matched to a gene: 7. The length of the CDR3 is 16 residues. In DNA, the CDR3 is TGCAGTGCTAGAGATCCCAGCGGGAGGGTAGCAGATACGCAGTATTTT. It encodes CSARDPSGRVADTQYF.

This clonotype occurred a few times. The chain links TRBV20-1 to TRBJ2-7; 7 bases agree with TRBD1. V shed 0 bases, J shed 3 bases, and the junction held 5 bases outside the gene matches. The V gene's germline CDR1 is DFQATT and CDR2 SNEGSKA (reference sequence). The CDR3 spans 14 residues. CDR3: CSARDVRQGYEQYF. Here the CDR3 DNA reads TGCAGTGCTAGAGATGTAAGACAGGGCTACGAGCAGTACTTC.

This clonotype was seen a handful of times. The chain links TRBV20-1 to TRBJ2-7; 8 bases fit TRBD1. The CDR3 has 17 residues. Germline V gene data show CDR1 as DFQATT and CDR2 as SNEGSKA (reference sequence). Unmatched junction bases numbered 18, after V lost 5 bases and J lost 3 bases. CDR3 loop: CSARRDRSGIWDYEQYF. For the CDR3, the DNA is TGCAGTGCTCGCCGGGACAGGAGTGGGATTTGGGACTACGAGCAGTACTTC.

This clonotype has a handful of counts. The V and J genes are TRBV3-1 and TRBJ2-7; D unresolved. Germline V gives CDR1 LGHDT, CDR2 YNNKEL (reference sequence). This CDR3 has 15 amino acids. Trimming stripped 0 bases from V and 1 base from J, with 10 bases between. CDR3 bases: TGTGCCAGCAGCCAAGAACACGCCCGTTCCTACGAGCAGTACTTC. The encoded protein is CASSQEHARSYEQYF.

This clonotype was detected many times. This chain uses TRBV6-1 with TRBJ2-1, with 10 bases identical to TRBD2. Per germline, CDR1 MNHNS and CDR2 SASEGT. The trim removed 1 base at V and 6 bases at J, leaving 12 bases unmatched. There are 18 residues in the CDR3. CDR3 in amino acids: CASSEGLAGALGRNEQFF. DNA for the CDR3: TGTGCCAGCAGTGAAGGTCTAGCGGGAGCTCTGGGACGCAATGAGCAGTTCTTC.

J is TRBJ2-4 and V is TRBV27; a weak D match, TRBD1 (5 bases). The V end was cut by 1 base, the J end by 3 bases, with 13 bases between. The length of the CDR3 is 16 residues. Germline values: CDR1 MNHEY, CDR2 SMNVEV (reference sequence). DNA of the CDR3: TGTGCCAGCAGTTTATATGGGGCGCAAGACAAAAACATTCAGTACTTC. Translating gives CASSLYGAQDKNIQYF.

The V and J genes are TRBV7-6 and TRBJ1-4, with D possibly being TRBD1 (5 bases). Germline CDR1 is SGHVS and CDR2 is FNYEAQ. This CDR3 region has 15 residues. Trimming pared 5 bases from V and 7 bases from J, leaving 17 bases between. CDR3 DNA sequence: TGTGCCAGCAGCGACGGGGCAGGGCTGACTGAAAAACTGTTTTTT. Amino acid sequence: CASSDGAGLTEKLFF. The entire variable domain, with the rest obtained from reference TRBV7-6 and TRBJ1-4, is as follows: GAGVSQSPRYKVTKRGQDVALRCDPISGHVSLYWYRQALGQGPEFLTYFNYEAQQDKSGLPNDRFSAERPEGSISTLTIQRTEQRDSAMYRCASSDGAGLTEKLFFGSGTQLSVL.

The chain uses TRBV7-8 and TRBJ1-2; 9 bases line up with TRBD1. The CDR3 consists of 14 residues. Germline assignment: CDR1 SGHVS and CDR2 FQNEAQ. V lost 3 bases and J lost 6; bases outside the gene matches: 5. The CDR3 is CASSFIRTGDGYTF. The CDR3 DNA follows: TGTGCCAGCAGCTTTATAAGGACAGGGGATGGCTACACCTTC.

The chain uses TRBV10-3 and TRBJ1-2, with D possibly matching TRBD1 (5 bases). This CDR3 is built from 12 residues. Trimming took off 8 bases at V and 4 bases at J, with 11 bases between the two ends. Germline CDR1 reads ENHRY; CDR2 reads SYGVKD. For the CDR3, the DNA is TGTGCCATCGAAGACAGCTCCTATGGCTACACCTTC. Translated: CAIEDSSYGYTF.

This clonotype was seen many times. V and J are TRBV7-8 and TRBJ2-3; TRBD1 matches 9 bases. This CDR3 has 14 residues. The V segment lost 6 bases and the J segment 0 bases; nucleotides outside the gene matches: 1. CDR1 and CDR2 from the germline V gene are SGHVS and FQNEAQ. The CDR3 DNA reads TGTGCCAGCAGTGACAGGGGGAGCACAGATACGCAGTATTTT. It specifies CASSDRGSTDTQYF.

The chain carries TRBV3-1 and TRBJ2-7, with D possibly matching TRBD1 (5 bases). With 1 base removed from V and 3 bases from J, the gap between germline ends came to 10 bases. The CDR3 spans 14 residues. CDR1 LGHDT and CDR2 YNNKEL come from the germline V gene (reference sequence). For the CDR3, the DNA is TGTGCCAGCAGCCAAGGTCGGACAATCTACGAGCAGTACTTC. Translating gives CASSQGRTIYEQYF.

V gene TRBV10-2 combines with J gene TRBJ2-4, with D perhaps matching TRBD2 (5 bases). Per the germline V gene, CDR1 is WSHSY and CDR2 is SAAADI. With 2 bases removed from V and 5 bases from J, the gap between germline ends came to 19 bases. This CDR3 region has 17 residues. The CDR3 is CASSEGGGLVSQNIQYF. CDR3 nucleotides: TGCGCCAGCAGTGAGGGTGGAGGCCTCGTATCCCAAAACATTCAGTACTTC.

The chain uses TRBV5-4 and TRBJ1-1; the D is unclear. Germline assignment: CDR1 SGHNT and CDR2 YYREEE (reference sequence). The V end lost 0 bases, the J end lost 4 bases, and 7 bases lay between the germline ends. The CDR3 spans 13 residues. CDR3 DNA: TGTGCCAGCAGCTTGGCAGCGGGCACTGAAGCTTTCTTT. It codes for CASSLAAGTEAFF.

V is TRBV6-1 and J is TRBJ2-3; possibly TRBD2 for D (6 bases). This CDR3 spans 17 amino acids. Germline CDR1 MNHNS, CDR2 SASEGT. Trimming stripped 5 bases from V and 1 base from J, with 19 bases between. CDR3 region: CASSRTGSSGGTDTQYF. As DNA, the CDR3 is TGTGCCAGCAGTCGCACGGGTTCCTCGGGGGGCACAGATACGCAGTATTTT.

This clonotype turned up a few times. This rearrangement joins TRBV5-1 to TRBJ1-1; 9 bases line up with TRBD1. V was clipped by 2 bases and J by 1 base; unmatched bases: 6. The germline V gene encodes CDR1 SGHRS and CDR2 YFSETQ. This CDR3 is built from 16 residues. CDR3 protein: CASSFNRGLRNTEAFF. The CDR3 DNA reads as TGCGCCAGCAGCTTTAACAGGGGGCTTCGGAACACTGAAGCTTTCTTT.

This chain connects TRBV7-9 to TRBJ1-2, with D maybe TRBD1 (5 bases). This CDR3 is 15 amino acids long. The V and J ends lost 2 bases and 2 bases respectively, with 12 bases between them. Germline CDR1 reads SEHNR; CDR2 reads FQNEAQ (reference sequence). In DNA, the CDR3 is TGTGCCAGCAGCTTATCAGGGACGGTAAACTATGGCTACACCTTC. Its translation: CASSLSGTVNYGYTF.

This clonotype was observed a few times. CDR3 amino acids: CASNFGAHPYEQYF. CDR3 coding DNA: TGTGCCAGTAATTTCGGGGCTCATCCCTACGAGCAGTACTTC. The rearrangement uses TRBV2 and TRBJ2-7, with D perhaps given as TRBD1 or TRBD2 (5 bases each). Germline-derived CDR1 and CDR2 are SNHLY and FYNNEI. The V and J ends lost 9 bases and 2 bases respectively, with 17 bases between them. The CDR3 runs to 14 residues. Filled out from reference TRBV2 and TRBJ2-7, the complete variable domain reads EPEVTQTPSHQVTQMGQEVILRCVPISNHLYFYWYRQILGQKVEFLVSFYNNEISEKSEIFDDQFSVERPDGSNFTLKIRSTKLEDSAMYFCASNFGAHPYEQYFGPGTRLTVT.

This clonotype was counted between two and nine times. The chain carries TRBV6-1 and TRBJ1-2, with 8 bases fitting TRBD1. The CDR3 sequence is 13 residues long. Germline CDR1 is MNHNS and CDR2 is SASEGT. J lost 4 bases, V lost 4 bases, and 2 bases had no gene match. The CDR3: CASSGTGSYGYTF. CDR3 DNA sequence: TGTGCCAGCAGTGGGACAGGGTCCTATGGCTACACCTTC.

This clonotype was recorded many times. V usage is TRBV11-2 and J usage is TRBJ2-3; D uncertain. Germline V gives CDR1 SGHAT, CDR2 FQNNGV. Between the trimmed V and J ends, which lost 1 base and 6 bases, there was a span of 8 bases. There are 13 residues in the CDR3. CDR3 protein: CASSLVGLDTQYF. The CDR3 DNA is TGTGCCAGCAGCTTAGTGGGGTTGGATACGCAGTATTTT.

The chain joins TRBV11-2 to TRBJ1-4, with D unresolved. The CDR3 loop spans 13 amino acids. The germline V and J ends were trimmed by 5 bases and 4 bases, with 8 bases remaining between them. CDR1 is SGHAT and CDR2 is FQNNGV in the germline V gene. The CDR3 sequence: CASSVSNNEKLFF. The CDR3 DNA sequence: TGTGCCAGCAGCGTATCGAATAATGAAAAACTGTTTTTT.

The chain links TRBV10-3 to TRBJ2-7; D is undetermined. The CDR3 runs to 14 residues. V lost 2 bases to trimming and J lost 0 bases, with 8 bases between them. Germline assignment: CDR1 ENHRY and CDR2 SYGVKD. Written as DNA, the CDR3 is TGTGCCATCAGTGAGAGGGCCGACTCCTACGAGCAGTACTTC. Translating gives CAISERADSYEQYF.

About this clonotype: One base away lies a much larger clone, so this may be a sequencing read error. This chain joins TRBV12-3 or TRBV12-4 and TRBJ2-5; D is uncertain. The CDR3 covers 15 residues. CDR3 nucleotide sequence: TGTGCCAGCAGTATTACGACGAACACGCGAGAGGCCCAGTACTTC. Its protein is CASSITTNTREAQYF.

This clonotype turned up a few times. CDR3 coding DNA: TGTGCCAGCACCCTTCGTGGGGCTAATGAAAAACTGTTTTTT. It yields the protein CASTLRGANEKLFF. The chain recombines TRBV11-2 with TRBJ1-4; D is ambiguous. Looked up from germline, CDR1 is SGHAT and CDR2 is FQNNGV. The V gene lost 7 bases and the J gene lost 3 bases, with 12 bases spanning the gap. The CDR3 loop spans 14 amino acids.

This clonotype occurred many times. The chain couples TRBV7-2 to TRBJ2-1; D is undetermined. V was shortened by 4 bases and J by 4 bases, with 8 bases between the two germline ends. Germline V lookup: CDR1 SGHTA, CDR2 FQGNSA. This CDR3 comprises 13 residues. The CDR3 DNA follows: TGTGCCAGCAGCTCTAATACTTACAATGAGCAGTTCTTC. Protein product: CASSSNTYNEQFF.